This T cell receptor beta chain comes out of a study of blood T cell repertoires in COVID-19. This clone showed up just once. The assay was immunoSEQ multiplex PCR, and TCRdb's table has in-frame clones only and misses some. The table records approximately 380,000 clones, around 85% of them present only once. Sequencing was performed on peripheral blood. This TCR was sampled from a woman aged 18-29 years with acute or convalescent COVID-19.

The CDR3, as DNA: TGTGCCAGCGGTCCATACAGGGACACCGGGGAGCTGTTTTTT. Translation: CASGPYRDTGELFF. This sequence joins TRBV6-6 and TRBJ2-2, with D perhaps TRBD1 (6 bases). Germline V gene data show CDR1 as MNHNY and CDR2 as SVGAGI (reference sequence). The V end lost 8 bases, the J end lost 3 bases, and 13 bases lay between the germline ends. The CDR3 spans 14 residues.